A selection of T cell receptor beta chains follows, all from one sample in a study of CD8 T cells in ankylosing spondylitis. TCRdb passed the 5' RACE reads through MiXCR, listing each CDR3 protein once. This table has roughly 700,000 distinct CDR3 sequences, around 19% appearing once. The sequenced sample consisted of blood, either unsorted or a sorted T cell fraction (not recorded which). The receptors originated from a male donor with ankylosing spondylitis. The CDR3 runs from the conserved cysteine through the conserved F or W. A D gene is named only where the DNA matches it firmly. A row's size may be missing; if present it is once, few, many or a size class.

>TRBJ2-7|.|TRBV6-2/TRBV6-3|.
TGTGCCAGCAGCAACCCCCTGGCGGGGAACTACGAGCAGTACTTC
CASSNPLAGNYEQYF
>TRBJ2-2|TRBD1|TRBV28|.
TGTGCCAGCAGGGTCGACAGGGTTGCAGTGGGCGGGGAGCTGTTTTTT
CASRVDRVAVGGELFF
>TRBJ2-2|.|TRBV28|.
TGTGCCAGCAGTCCAACTACCGCTACCGACACCGGGGAGCTGTTTTTT
CASSPTTATDTGELFF
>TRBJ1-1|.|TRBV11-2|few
TGTGCCAGCAGCCGGGGGGTCGGGCTGGACACTGAAGCTTTCTTT
CASSRGVGLDTEAFF
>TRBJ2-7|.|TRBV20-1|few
TGCAGTGCTAGAGATACGGACCCTCCCTACGAGCAGTGCTTC
CSARDTDPPYEQCF
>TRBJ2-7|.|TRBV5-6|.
TGTGCCAGCAGCCCACTGGGGTCGGTCTACGAGCAGTACTTC
CASSPLGSVYEQYF
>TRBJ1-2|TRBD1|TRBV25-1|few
TGTGCCAGCAGTGGGACAGGGGGCTTCGGACCAGGTGGCTACACCTTC
CASSGTGGFGPGGYTF
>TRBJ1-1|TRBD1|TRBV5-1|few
TGCGCCAGCAGCTACATAACAGGGGATGGCACTGAAGCTTTCTTT
CASSYITGDGTEAFF
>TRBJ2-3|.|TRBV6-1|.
TGTGCCAGCAGTGAAGCGCTTCTGGATACGCAGTATTTT
CASSEALLDTQYF
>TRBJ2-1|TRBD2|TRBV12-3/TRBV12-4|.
TGTGCCAGCAGCACAGCGGGAGGGCCTCTTGAGCAGTTCTTC
CASSTAGGPLEQFF
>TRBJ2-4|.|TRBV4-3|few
TGCGCCAGCAGCCGGGCCACGGGGACGGATGGAGCCAAAAACATTCAGTACTTC
CASSRATGTDGAKNIQYF
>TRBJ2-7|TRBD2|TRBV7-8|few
TGTGCCAGCAGCTTAGGACTAGCGGGGGGACGCTCCTACGAGCAGTACTTC
CASSLGLAGGRSYEQYF
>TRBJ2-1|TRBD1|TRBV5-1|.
TGCGCCAGCAGCCCTTTAGGGGGGACAGGGGTGGGGAATGAGCAGTTCTTC
CASSPLGGTGVGNEQFF
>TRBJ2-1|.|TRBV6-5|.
TGTGCCAGCAGATTACAGGGTGCCGCCTACAATGAGCAGTTCTTC
CASRLQGAAYNEQFF
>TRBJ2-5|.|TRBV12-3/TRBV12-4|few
TGTGCCAGCAGTTTACTGAAAGAGACCCAGTACTTC
CASSLLKETQYF
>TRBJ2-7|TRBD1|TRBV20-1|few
TGCAGTGCTGCCCGGACAGGACCGGACACCTACGAGCAGTACTTC
CSAARTGPDTYEQYF
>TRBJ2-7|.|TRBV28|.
TGTGCCAGCAGCCCTGCCCCTAAGGAGTACGAGCAGTACTTC
CASSPAPKEYEQYF